Listed here are 25 T cell receptor beta chains from one sample, sequenced in a study of control samples from healthy donors and cancer patients. Clones were sequenced by immunoSEQ multiplex PCR, and TCRdb holds only the in-frame ones, with some missing. The sample has fewer than 150,000 clones, approximately 90% seen once; the top ten hold 2% to 2.5%. The source material was blood. These receptors were collected from a man aged 18-30 years in good health.

The chain joins TRBV30 to TRBJ2-2, with TRBD1 as a possible D gene (5 bases). The V gene's germline CDR1 is GTSNPN and CDR2 SVGIG (reference sequence). V lost 7 bases and J 1 base, leaving 10 bases between the germline ends. The CDR3 is 13 residues long. CDR3 sequence: CASAGMNTGELFF. The CDR3 region has the DNA TGTGCCTCGGCAGGGATGAACACCGGGGAGCTGTTTTTT.

This clone was recorded only once. The chain is built from TRBV5-4 and TRBJ2-2; D unclear. Germline V gene sequence: CDR1 SGHNT, CDR2 YYREEE (reference sequence). The CDR3 is made up of 13 amino acids. Between the trimmed V and J ends, which lost 4 bases and 5 bases, there was a span of 9 bases. The CDR3 DNA reads TGTGCCAGCAGCCCCTCCGTTACCGGGGAGCTGTTTTTT. Protein product: CASSPSVTGELFF.

The chain is built from TRBV7-9 and TRBJ2-1; a weak D match, TRBD2 (5 bases). This CDR3 region has 14 residues. The V end was cut by 5 bases, the J end by 8 bases, with 16 bases between. Germline CDR1 reads SEHNR; CDR2 reads FQNEAQ (reference sequence). CDR3 residues: CASSPLRQRDEQFF. The DNA for the CDR3 is TGTGCCAGCAGCCCTTTGAGGCAGAGGGATGAGCAGTTCTTC.

The table lists this clone with a count of one. The same CDR3 can be traced to other DNA sequences in this sample. The CDR3 DNA is TGTGCCAGCAGCGTCTTAACAGGGGACACTGAAGCTTTCTTT. It yields the protein CASSVLTGDTEAFF. The chain links TRBV9 to TRBJ1-1; 7 bases agree with TRBD1. Looked up from germline, CDR1 is SGDLS and CDR2 is YYNGEE. J was trimmed by 3 bases and V by 2 bases; bases with no gene match: 4. CDR3 length: 14 residues. Drawing the rest from reference TRBV9 and TRBJ1-1, the complete variable domain is DSGVTQTPKHLITATGQRVTLRCSPRSGDLSVYWYQQSLDQGLQFLIQYYNGEERAKGNILERFSAQQFPDLHSELNLSSLELGDSALYFCASSVLTGDTEAFFGQGTRLTVV.

V gene TRBV13 combines with J gene TRBJ2-2; 8 bases are shared with TRBD1. V was pared by 4 bases and J by 5 bases, with 12 bases of the junction left unmatched. In germline, CDR1 is PRHDT, CDR2 FYEKMQ (reference sequence). The CDR3 is 17 amino acids. Here the CDR3 reads CASSSFPQGALTGELFF. DNA for the CDR3: TGTGCCAGCAGCTCCTTCCCCCAGGGGGCGCTTACCGGGGAGCTGTTTTTT.

The chain is built from TRBV5-1 and TRBJ2-5; TRBD1 is a possible D gene (6 bases). Trimming stripped 4 bases from V and 2 bases from J, with 12 bases between. CDR3 length equals 14 residues. Looked up from germline, CDR1 is SGHRS and CDR2 is YFSETQ. The CDR3: CASSTGQSQETQYF. CDR3 DNA sequence: TGCGCCAGCAGCACAGGACAGTCTCAAGAGACCCAGTACTTC.

V usage is TRBV10-2 and J usage is TRBJ1-3, with D uncertain. V shed 0 bases and J shed 0 bases, with 9 bases lying between them. Germline V lookup: CDR1 WSHSY, CDR2 SAAADI. The CDR3 spans 16 residues. The CDR3: CASSESRGISGNTIYF. In DNA form, the CDR3 reads TGCGCCAGCAGTGAGTCGAGAGGAATCTCTGGAAACACCATATATTTT.

The chain links TRBV19 to TRBJ2-3, with D possibly TRBD2 on 6 matching bases. CDR1 and CDR2 from the germline V gene are LNHDA and SQIVND (reference sequence). The CDR3 covers 14 residues. The V end was cut by 10 bases, the J end by 4 bases, with 18 bases between. The CDR3 region has the DNA TGTGCCACCGAGTCCCCCGGAGGGGCAGATACGCAGTATTTT. It translates to CATESPGGADTQYF.

This rearrangement joins TRBV7-9 to TRBJ2-7, with 9 bases lining up with TRBD1. From germline, CDR1 is SEHNR and CDR2 FQNEAQ (reference sequence). The junction had 7 bases not matched to a gene; V was cut back by 5 bases and J by 2 bases. This CDR3 spans 15 amino acids. The CDR3 DNA reads as TGTGCCAGCAGCGGAGGACAGGGGAACCCCTACGAGCAGTACTTC. It specifies CASSGGQGNPYEQYF.

The chain is built from TRBV7-9 and TRBJ2-2; D is undetermined. The CDR3 has 13 amino acids. The ends were cut back, 2 bases at V and 5 bases at J, with 6 bases in the middle. Germline V CDR1 and CDR2: SEHNR, FQNEAQ (reference sequence). Here the CDR3 DNA reads TGTGCCAGCAGCTTAAGGGTAACCGGGGAGCTGTTTTTT. It translates to CASSLRVTGELFF.

This clone has only one observation. The chain combines TRBV7-2 with TRBJ1-1, with D possibly matching TRBD1 (5 bases). This CDR3 contains 16 residues. Trimming left V 1 base short and J 2 bases short, with 14 bases between. Germline CDR1 is SGHTA and CDR2 is FQGNSA. The CDR3 DNA is TGTGCCAGCAGCTTAGAGGGGACCCGGGATAACACTGAAGCTTTCTTT. It encodes CASSLEGTRDNTEAFF.

The chain combines TRBV27 with TRBJ1-2, with 8 positions matching TRBD1. Trimming removed 1 base from V and 7 bases from J; junction bases left unmatched: 5. CDR1 is MNHEY and CDR2 is SMNVEV in the germline V gene (reference sequence). The CDR3 is 14 amino acids. Here the CDR3 DNA reads TGTGCCAGCAGTTTATATCAGGGGGCTTCTGGCTACACCTTC. This encodes CASSLYQGASGYTF.

The CDR3 bases are TGTGCCAGCAGCTTAAGCGGTGGCATAACTAACTATGGCTACACCTTC. Protein: CASSLSGGITNYGYTF. The chain has TRBV7-2 and TRBJ1-2; no reliable D call. Germline V gene sequence: CDR1 SGHTA, CDR2 FQGNSA. V was clipped by 2 bases and J by 0 bases, with 13 bases between them. There are 16 residues in the CDR3.

This clone appeared once. This chain's CDR3 is CASTTGTGELFF. For the CDR3, the DNA is TGTGCCAGCACCACAGGCACCGGGGAGCTGTTTTTT. The gene calls are TRBV6-5 and TRBJ2-2; D is perhaps TRBD1 (5 bases). The length of the CDR3 is 12 residues. V shed 7 bases and J shed 4 bases, with 7 bases lying between them. Germline lookup yields CDR1 MNHEY and CDR2 SVGAGI.

The gene calls are TRBV12-3 or TRBV12-4 and TRBJ2-5; D might be TRBD1 (6 bases). V was shortened by 6 bases and J by 5 bases, with 10 bases between the two germline ends. The CDR3 totals 12 residues. The CDR3, as DNA: TGTGCCAGCAGCAGGGGAGTTGAGACCCAGTACTTC. It is translated as CASSRGVETQYF.

The rearrangement links TRBV28 to TRBJ2-1; 11 bases line up with TRBD2. This CDR3 has 16 residues. Trimming removed 7 bases from V and 4 bases from J; junction bases left unmatched: 9. Germline lookup yields CDR1 MDHEN and CDR2 SYDVKM. The CDR3 loop reads CASTSPGTSGYNEQFF. The CDR3 DNA reads as TGTGCCAGCACCAGTCCCGGGACTAGCGGTTACAATGAGCAGTTCTTC.

The chain uses TRBV29-1 and TRBJ1-1; possibly TRBD1 for D (5 bases). Germline V gene data show CDR1 as SQVTM and CDR2 as ANQGSEA. This CDR3 is built from 13 residues. Trimming cost V 4 bases and J 3 bases, with 12 bases left between them. The CDR3 region is CSVGRTSDTEAFF. The CDR3 nucleotides read TGCAGCGTTGGAAGGACATCCGACACTGAAGCTTTCTTT.

This chain joins TRBV7-9 and TRBJ1-4; 7 bases are a match to TRBD1. The length of the CDR3 is 15 residues. After removal of 6 bases from V and 8 bases from J, the junction contained 12 bases not matched to a gene. Germline lookup yields CDR1 SEHNR and CDR2 FQNEAQ (reference sequence). CDR3 sequence (DNA): TGTGCCAGCAGTTTTGGACAGGCCCTTAGAGAAAAACTGTTTTTT. Translating gives CASSFGQALREKLFF.

The V gene is TRBV6-6, the J gene TRBJ1-2, with D tentatively TRBD1 (6 bases). The V gene lost 2 bases and the J gene lost 5 bases, with 15 bases spanning the gap. CDR1 MNHNY and CDR2 SVGAGI come from the germline V gene (reference sequence). The length of the CDR3 is 15 residues. The CDR3 reads CASSYPPAGDYGYTF. The CDR3 DNA is TGTGCCAGCAGTTACCCCCCGGCAGGGGATTATGGCTACACCTTC.

The rearrangement links TRBV30 to TRBJ1-1; tentatively, D is TRBD1 (5 bases). CDR1 and CDR2 from the germline V gene are GTSNPN and SVGIG (reference sequence). V lost 2 bases, J lost 3 bases, and 10 bases lay in between. The CDR3 runs 13 residues. The CDR3 here is CAWSLQEYTEAFF. The CDR3 region has the DNA TGTGCCTGGAGTTTACAGGAATACACTGAAGCTTTCTTT.

This chain uses TRBV7-3 with TRBJ1-4, with D perhaps matching TRBD1 (5 bases). Germline CDR1 and CDR2: SGHTA and FQGTGA. Between the trimmed V and J ends, which lost 5 bases and 10 bases, there was a span of 26 bases. The CDR3 is 17 residues long. CDR3 region: CASSPWPRQIRLGKLFF. As DNA, the CDR3 is TGTGCCAGCAGCCCCTGGCCTAGACAGATTCGTCTAGGAAAACTGTTTTTT.

The chain links TRBV29-1 to TRBJ2-1; 12 positions agree with TRBD2. Germline values: CDR1 SQVTM, CDR2 ANQGSEA. V trimming: 4 bases; J trimming: 8 bases; junction bases outside the gene matches: 9. The CDR3 sequence is 15 residues long. CDR3 sequence reads: CSVAPRLAGVHEQFF. As DNA, the CDR3 is TGCAGCGTTGCCCCCAGACTAGCGGGAGTCCATGAGCAGTTCTTC.

The V and J genes are TRBV9 and TRBJ1-2; 8 nucleotides match TRBD1. The CDR3 consists of 14 residues. Germline CDR1 reads SGDLS; CDR2 reads YYNGEE. The ends lost 1 base at V and 4 bases at J; junction bases unmatched: 3. For the CDR3, the DNA is TGTGCCAGCAGCGTACAGGGGGCAGGCTATGGCTACACCTTC. This gives the protein CASSVQGAGYGYTF.

The chain joins TRBV9 to TRBJ1-1; D unclear. The germline gives CDR1 SGDLS, CDR2 YYNGEE. Trimming removed 0 bases from V and 4 bases from J, with 13 bases in between. The CDR3 is 15 residues long. The CDR3 reads CASSVAEEGGTEAFF. The CDR3 coding sequence is TGTGCCAGCAGCGTAGCTGAGGAGGGAGGCACTGAAGCTTTCTTT.

The chain uses TRBV19 and TRBJ1-5, with D hard to call. This CDR3 contains 14 residues. V was pared by 5 bases and J by 1 base, with 9 bases between. Per the germline V gene, CDR1 is LNHDA and CDR2 is SQIVND (reference sequence). CDR3 nucleotides: TGTGCCAGTAGTGGAAGGGAGAGCAATCAGCCCCAGCATTTT. Translating it yields CASSGRESNQPQHF. The whole variable domain, remainder taken from reference TRBV19 and TRBJ1-5, is DGGITQSPKYLFRKEGQNVTLSCEQNLNHDAMYWYRQDPGQGLRLIYYSQIVNDFQKGDIAEGYSVSREKKESFPLTVTSAQKNPTAFYLCASSGRESNQPQHFGDGTRLSIL.